This T cell receptor beta chain was sequenced during a study of regulatory T cells in long-lasting Graves disease. Study findings and constraints: Persistent disease preferred TRBV28, TRBJ1-2 and TRBJ2-5; new disease, TRBV20-1 and TRBJ2-1.

For this clonotype: What it binds is not known.

The sample's time point: newly diagnosed GD, antithyroid drugs for less than 3 months. Researchers made the TCR library from RNA that was extracted from PBMCs. Germline V CDR1 and CDR2: SGHVS, FQNEAQ. With 5 bases clipped from V and 4 bases from J, the junction kept 9 bases outside the gene matches. This CDR3 has 15 residues. Building the TCR beta libraries relied on iRepertoire HTBI primers, and CDR3 regions underwent Arm-PCR. TCRdb passed the multiplex PCR reads through MiXCR, listing each CDR3 protein once. The sample shows some 250,000 distinct CDR3 sequences, around 19% of them seen only once. This sample also belongs to another study, concerning T cells in Graves' hyperthyroidism and ophthalmopathy. From that paper: Over 18 months, lack of ophthalmopathy progression marked Graves' hyperthyroidism as stable. The HTBI primer set drove a first-round RT-PCR of the TCR CDR3.

The sequence derives from a woman in her twenties or thirties with Graves disease. Sequences were derived from peripheral blood mononuclear cells (PBMCs), sampled at new diagnosis, from a patient treated with antithyroid drugs. This rearrangement joins TRBV7-8 to TRBJ1-2, with TRBD1 matching over 8 bases. The CDR3 spells CASSARTGYAYGYTF. CDR3 coding DNA: TGTGCCAGCAGCGCACGGACAGGGTACGCCTATGGCTACACCTTC.